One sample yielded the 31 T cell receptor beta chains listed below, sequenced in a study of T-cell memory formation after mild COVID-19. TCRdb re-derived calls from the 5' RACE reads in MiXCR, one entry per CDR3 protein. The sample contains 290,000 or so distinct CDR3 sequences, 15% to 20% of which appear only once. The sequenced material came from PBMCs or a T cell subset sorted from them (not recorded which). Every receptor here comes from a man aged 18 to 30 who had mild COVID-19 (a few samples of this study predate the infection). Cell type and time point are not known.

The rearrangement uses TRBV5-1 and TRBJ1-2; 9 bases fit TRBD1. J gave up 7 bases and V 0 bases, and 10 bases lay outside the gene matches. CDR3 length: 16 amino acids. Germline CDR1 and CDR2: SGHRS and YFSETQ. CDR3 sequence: CASSLEAGTGRAGYTF. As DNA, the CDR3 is TGCGCCAGCAGCTTGGAAGCCGGGACAGGGCGGGCTGGCTACACCTTC.

The CDR3 DNA is TGTGCCAGCAGCCCTGGGATGTCAGGATCCCCGCAAGAGACCCAGTACTTC. It is translated as CASSPGMSGSPQETQYF. The chain carries TRBV7-8 and TRBJ2-5; D gene uncertain. V was cut by 5 bases and J by 2 bases, with 21 bases left in between. The germline V gene has CDR1 SGHVS and CDR2 FQNEAQ. CDR3 size: 17 residues.

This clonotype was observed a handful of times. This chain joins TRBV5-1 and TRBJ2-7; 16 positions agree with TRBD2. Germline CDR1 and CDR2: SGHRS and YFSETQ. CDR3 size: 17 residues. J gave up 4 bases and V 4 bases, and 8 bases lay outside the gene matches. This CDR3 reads CASSPPGLAGGRYEQYF. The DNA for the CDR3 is TGCGCCAGCAGCCCGCCGGGACTAGCGGGGGGGCGATACGAGCAGTACTTC.

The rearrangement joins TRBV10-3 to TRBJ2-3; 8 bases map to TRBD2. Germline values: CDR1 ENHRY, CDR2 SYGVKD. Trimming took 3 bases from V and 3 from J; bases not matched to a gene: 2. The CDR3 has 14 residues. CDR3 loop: CAISDQRGTDTQYF. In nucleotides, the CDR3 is TGTGCCATCAGTGATCAGCGGGGGACAGATACGCAGTATTTT.

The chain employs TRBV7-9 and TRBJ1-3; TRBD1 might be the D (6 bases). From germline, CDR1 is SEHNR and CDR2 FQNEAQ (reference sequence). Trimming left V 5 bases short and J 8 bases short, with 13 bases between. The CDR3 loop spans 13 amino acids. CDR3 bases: TGTGCCAGCAGCACCGGACAGAAAGACACCATATATTTT. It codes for CASSTGQKDTIYF.

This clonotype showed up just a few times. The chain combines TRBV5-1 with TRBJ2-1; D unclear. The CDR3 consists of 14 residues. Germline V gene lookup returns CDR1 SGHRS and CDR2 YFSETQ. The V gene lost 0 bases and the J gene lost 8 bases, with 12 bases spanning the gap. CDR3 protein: CASSLEWGRDEQFF. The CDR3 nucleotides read TGCGCCAGCAGCTTGGAATGGGGTAGGGATGAGCAGTTCTTC. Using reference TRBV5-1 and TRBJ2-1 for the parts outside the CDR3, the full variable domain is KAGVTQTPRYLIKTRGQQVTLSCSPISGHRSVSWYQQTPGQGLQFLFEYFSETQRNKGNFPGRFSGRQFSNSRSEMNVSTLELGDSALYLCASSLEWGRDEQFFGPGTRLTVL.

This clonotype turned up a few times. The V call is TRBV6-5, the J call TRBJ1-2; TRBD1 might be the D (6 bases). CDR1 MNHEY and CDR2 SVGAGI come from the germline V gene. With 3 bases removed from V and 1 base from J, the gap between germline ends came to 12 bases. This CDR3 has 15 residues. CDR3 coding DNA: TGTGCCAGCAGTTATGACCTCAGGGGTAACTATGGCTACACCTTC. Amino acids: CASSYDLRGNYGYTF.

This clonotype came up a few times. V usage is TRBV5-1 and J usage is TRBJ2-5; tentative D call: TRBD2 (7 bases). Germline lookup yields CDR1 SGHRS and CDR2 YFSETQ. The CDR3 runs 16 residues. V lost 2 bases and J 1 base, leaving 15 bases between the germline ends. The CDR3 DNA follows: TGCGCCAGCAGCTTCGACCGGGGGGCGCCCCAAGAGACCCAGTACTTC. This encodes CASSFDRGAPQETQYF.

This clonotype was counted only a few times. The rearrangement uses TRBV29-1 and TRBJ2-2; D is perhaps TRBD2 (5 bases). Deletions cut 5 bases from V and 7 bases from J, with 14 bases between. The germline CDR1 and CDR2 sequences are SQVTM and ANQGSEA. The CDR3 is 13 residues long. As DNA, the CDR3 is TGCAGCGTTCGGAGGCTGGTTGGCGGGGAGCTGTTTTTT. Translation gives CSVRRLVGGELFF.

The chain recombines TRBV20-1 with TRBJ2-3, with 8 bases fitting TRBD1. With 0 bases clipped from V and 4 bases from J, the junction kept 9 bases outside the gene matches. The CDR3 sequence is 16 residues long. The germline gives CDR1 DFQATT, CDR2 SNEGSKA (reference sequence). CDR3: CSARDAARGLADTQYF. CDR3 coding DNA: TGCAGTGCTAGAGATGCGGCCAGGGGGCTGGCAGATACGCAGTATTTT.

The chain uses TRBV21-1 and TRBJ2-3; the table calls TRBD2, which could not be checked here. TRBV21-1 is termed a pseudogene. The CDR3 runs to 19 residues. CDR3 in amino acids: CASRRVSAGLEIGTDTQYF. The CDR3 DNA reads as TGTGCCAGCAGAAGGGTTTCGGCGGGACTTGAAATTGGCACAGATACGCAGTATTTT.

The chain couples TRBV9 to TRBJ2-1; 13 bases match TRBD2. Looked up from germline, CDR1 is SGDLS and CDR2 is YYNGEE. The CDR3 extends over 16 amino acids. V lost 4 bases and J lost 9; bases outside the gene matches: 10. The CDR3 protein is CASSPWTSGGGGEQFF. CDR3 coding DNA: TGTGCCAGCAGCCCCTGGACTAGCGGGGGTGGTGGTGAGCAGTTCTTC.

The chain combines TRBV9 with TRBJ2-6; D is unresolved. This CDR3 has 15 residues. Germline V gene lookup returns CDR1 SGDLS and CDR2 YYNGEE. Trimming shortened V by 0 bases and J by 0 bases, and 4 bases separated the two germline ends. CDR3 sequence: CASSVEDSGANVLTF. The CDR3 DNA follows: TGTGCCAGCAGCGTAGAGGACTCTGGGGCCAACGTCCTGACTTTC.

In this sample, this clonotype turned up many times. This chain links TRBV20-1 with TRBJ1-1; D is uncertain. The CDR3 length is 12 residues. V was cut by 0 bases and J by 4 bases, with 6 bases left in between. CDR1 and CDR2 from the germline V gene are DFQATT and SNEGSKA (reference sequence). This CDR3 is CSAREGPTEAFF. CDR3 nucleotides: TGCAGTGCTAGAGAGGGTCCCACTGAAGCTTTCTTT.

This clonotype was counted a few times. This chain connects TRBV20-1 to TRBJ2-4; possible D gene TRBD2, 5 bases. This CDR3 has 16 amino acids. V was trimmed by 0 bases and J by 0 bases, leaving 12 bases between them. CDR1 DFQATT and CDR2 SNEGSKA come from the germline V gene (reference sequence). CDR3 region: CSARDLSGLAKNIQYF. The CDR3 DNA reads TGCAGTGCTAGAGATCTCTCGGGGTTAGCCAAAAACATTCAGTACTTC.

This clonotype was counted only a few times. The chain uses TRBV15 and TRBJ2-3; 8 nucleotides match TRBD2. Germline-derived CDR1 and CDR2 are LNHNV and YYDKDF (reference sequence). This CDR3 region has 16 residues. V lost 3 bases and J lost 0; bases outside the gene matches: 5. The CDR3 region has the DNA TGTGCCACCAGCAGGAGGAGCGGGGGCAGCACAGATACGCAGTATTTT. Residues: CATSRRSGGSTDTQYF.

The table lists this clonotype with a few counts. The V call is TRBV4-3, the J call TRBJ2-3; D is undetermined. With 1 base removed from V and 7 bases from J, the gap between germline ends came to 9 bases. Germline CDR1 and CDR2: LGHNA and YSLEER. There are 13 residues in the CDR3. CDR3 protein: CASSQGLTYTQYF. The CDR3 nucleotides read TGCGCCAGCAGCCAAGGACTTACTTATACGCAGTATTTT.

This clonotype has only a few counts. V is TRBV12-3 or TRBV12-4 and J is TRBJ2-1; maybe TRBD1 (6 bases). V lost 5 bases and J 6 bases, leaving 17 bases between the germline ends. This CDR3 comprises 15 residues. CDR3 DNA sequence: TGTGCCAGCAGTCGGTCTCGGGCAGGGGTCAATGAGCAGTTCTTC. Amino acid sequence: CASSRSRAGVNEQFF.

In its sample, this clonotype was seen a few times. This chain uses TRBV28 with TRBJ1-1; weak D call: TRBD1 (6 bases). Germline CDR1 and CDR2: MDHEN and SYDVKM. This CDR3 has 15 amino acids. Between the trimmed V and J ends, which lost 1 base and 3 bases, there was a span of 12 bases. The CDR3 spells CASSLFGGADTEAFF. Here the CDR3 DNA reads TGTGCCAGCAGTTTATTCGGGGGCGCCGACACTGAAGCTTTCTTT.

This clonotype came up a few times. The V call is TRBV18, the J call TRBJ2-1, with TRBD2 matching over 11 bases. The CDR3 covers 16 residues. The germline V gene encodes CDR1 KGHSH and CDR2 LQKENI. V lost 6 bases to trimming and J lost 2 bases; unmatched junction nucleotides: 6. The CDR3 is CASSPSGGPTYNEQFF. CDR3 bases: TGTGCCAGCTCCCCTAGCGGGGGGCCCACCTACAATGAGCAGTTCTTC.

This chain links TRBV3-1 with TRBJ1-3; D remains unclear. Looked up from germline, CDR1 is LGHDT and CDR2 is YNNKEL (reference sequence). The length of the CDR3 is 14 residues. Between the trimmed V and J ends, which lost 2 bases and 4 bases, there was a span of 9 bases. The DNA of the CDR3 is TGTGCCAGCAGCCAAACTACACTGGGAAACACCATATATTTT. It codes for CASSQTTLGNTIYF.

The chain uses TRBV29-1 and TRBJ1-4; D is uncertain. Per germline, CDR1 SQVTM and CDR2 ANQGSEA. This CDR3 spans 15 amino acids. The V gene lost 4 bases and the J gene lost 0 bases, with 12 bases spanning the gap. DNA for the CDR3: TGCAGCGTTGCTATCAGACATTCAACTAATGAAAAACTGTTTTTT. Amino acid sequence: CSVAIRHSTNEKLFF.

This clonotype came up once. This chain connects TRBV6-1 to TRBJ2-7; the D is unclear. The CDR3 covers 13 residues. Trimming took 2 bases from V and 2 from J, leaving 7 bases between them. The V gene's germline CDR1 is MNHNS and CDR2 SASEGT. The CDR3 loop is CASSEKGTYEQYV. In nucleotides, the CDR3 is TGTGCCAGCAGTGAAAAAGGTACCTACGAGCAGTACGTC.

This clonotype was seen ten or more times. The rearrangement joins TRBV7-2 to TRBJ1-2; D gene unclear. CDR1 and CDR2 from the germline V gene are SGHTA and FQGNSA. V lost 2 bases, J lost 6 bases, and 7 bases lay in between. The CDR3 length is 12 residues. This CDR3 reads CASSLLWDGYTF. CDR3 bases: TGTGCCAGCAGCTTACTTTGGGATGGCTACACCTTC. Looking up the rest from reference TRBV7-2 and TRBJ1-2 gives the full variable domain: GAGVSQSPSNKVTEKGKDVELRCDPISGHTALYWYRQSLGQGLEFLIYFQGNSAPDKSGLPSDRFSAERTGGSVSTLTIQRTQQEDSAVYLCASSLLWDGYTFGSGTRLTVV.

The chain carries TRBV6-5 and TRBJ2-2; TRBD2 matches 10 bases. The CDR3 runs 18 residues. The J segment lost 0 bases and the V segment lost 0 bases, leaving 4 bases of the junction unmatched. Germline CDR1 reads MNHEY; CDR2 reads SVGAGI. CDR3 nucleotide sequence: TGTGCCAGCAGTTACTCGGCTAGCGGGGGTGCGAACACCGGGGAGCTGTTTTTT. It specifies CASSYSASGGANTGELFF.

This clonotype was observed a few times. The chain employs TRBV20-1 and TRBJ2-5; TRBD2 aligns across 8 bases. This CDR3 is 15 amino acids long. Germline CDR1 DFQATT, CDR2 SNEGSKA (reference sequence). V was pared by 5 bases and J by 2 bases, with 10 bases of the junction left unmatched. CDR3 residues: CSAHGLAGTQETQYF. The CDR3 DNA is TGCAGTGCTCATGGACTAGCCGGGACTCAAGAGACCCAGTACTTC.

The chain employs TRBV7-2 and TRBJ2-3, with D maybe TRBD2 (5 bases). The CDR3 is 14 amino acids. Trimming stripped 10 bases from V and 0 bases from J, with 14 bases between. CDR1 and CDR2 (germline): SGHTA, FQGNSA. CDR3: CAIDRGTSTDTQYF. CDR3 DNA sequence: TGTGCCATCGACCGGGGAACTAGCACAGATACGCAGTATTTT.

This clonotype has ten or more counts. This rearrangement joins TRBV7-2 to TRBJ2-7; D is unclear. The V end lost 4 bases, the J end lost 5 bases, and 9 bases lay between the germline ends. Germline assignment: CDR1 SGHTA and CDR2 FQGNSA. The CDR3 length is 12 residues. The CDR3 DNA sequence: TGTGCCAGCAGCTCCGGGTTTGACGAGCAGTACTTC. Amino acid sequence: CASSSGFDEQYF.

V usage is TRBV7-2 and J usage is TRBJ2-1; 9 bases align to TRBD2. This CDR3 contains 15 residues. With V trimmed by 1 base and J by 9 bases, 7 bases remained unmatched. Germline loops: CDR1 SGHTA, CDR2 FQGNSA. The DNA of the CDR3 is TGTGCCAGCAGCTTAGTGGCGGGGGGGTCTAGTGAGCAGTTCTTC. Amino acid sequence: CASSLVAGGSSEQFF.

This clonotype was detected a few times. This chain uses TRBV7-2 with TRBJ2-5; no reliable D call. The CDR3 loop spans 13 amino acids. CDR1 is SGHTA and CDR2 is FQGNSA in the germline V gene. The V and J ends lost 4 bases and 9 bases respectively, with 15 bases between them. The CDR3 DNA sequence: TGTGCCAGCAGCTCACCCGGGCCCCAGGCCCAGTACTTC. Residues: CASSSPGPQAQYF.

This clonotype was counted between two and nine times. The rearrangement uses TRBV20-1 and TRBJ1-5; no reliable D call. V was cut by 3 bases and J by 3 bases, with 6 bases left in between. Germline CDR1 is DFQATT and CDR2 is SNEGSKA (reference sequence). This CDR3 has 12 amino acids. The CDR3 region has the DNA TGCAGTGCTAGCCCAGTCAATCAGCCCCAGCATTTT. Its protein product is CSASPVNQPQHF.